Listed below are T cell receptor beta chains from one sample, sequenced in a study of technical replicates of blood from a few donors. Measured with immunoSEQ multiplex PCR; TCRdb has only the in-frame clones, and not every one. The sample yields roughly 70,000 clones, around 91% seen once. Sequenced material: T cells isolated from PBMCs. The receptors shown here come from a human donor in good health. Both conserved end residues are part of each CDR3. A D gene is named only where the DNA matches it firmly. Not all rows give a size; the values are once, few, many and, for expanded clones, a class.

TRBJ1-3 . 15 TRBV28 . CASSLAQTSGNTIYF TGTGCCAGCAGTTTAGCACAAACCTCTGGAAACACCATATATTTT
TRBJ1-5 . 13 TRBV30 . CAWSGGGNQPQHF TGTGCCTGGAGTGGGGGGGGCAATCAGCCCCAGCATTTT
TRBJ1-3 . 16 TRBV10-3 . CAITSTDRDSGNTIYF TGTGCCATCACCTCTACCGACAGAGACTCTGGAAACACCATATATTTT
TRBJ1-1 . 15 TRBV2 once CASSESRRLNTEAFF TGTGCCAGCAGTGAAAGTAGGCGGCTGAACACTGAAGCTTTCTTT
TRBJ1-4 . 15 TRBV7-3 . CASSPGGATGEKLFF TGTGCCAGCAGCCCAGGTGGTGCGACCGGTGAAAAACTGTTTTTT
TRBJ1-1 TRBD1 18 TRBV7-9 . CASSSSFTRDRADTEAFF TGTGCCAGCAGCTCATCATTTACCCGGGACAGGGCGGACACTGAAGCTTTCTTT
TRBJ2-1 . 15 TRBV25-1 . CASSDPGVGYNEQFF TGTGCCAGCAGTGATCCCGGAGTCGGATACAATGAGCAGTTCTTC
TRBJ2-1 TRBD2 17 TRBV7-3 . CASSLTSGGNLRNEQFF TGTGCCAGCAGCTTAACTAGCGGGGGAAATCTACGCAATGAGCAGTTCTTC
TRBJ2-7 TRBD1 12 TRBV25-1 . CATGQGTYEQYF TGTGCCACAGGACAGGGAACCTACGAGCAGTACTTC
TRBJ1-2 . 13 TRBV27 few CASSSGAPYGYTF TGTGCCAGCAGTTCTGGGGCCCCCTATGGCTACACCTTC
TRBJ1-2 . 12 TRBV29-1 few CSVATLRNGYTF TGCAGCGTTGCAACACTGCGGAATGGCTACACCTTC
TRBJ2-7 TRBD1 12 TRBV19 . CASMGQGYEQYF TGTGCCAGTATGGGACAGGGCTACGAGCAGTACTTC
TRBJ1-5 . 14 TRBV27 . CASSLVGGNQPQHF TGTGCCAGCAGTTTGGTAGGGGGCAATCAGCCCCAGCATTTT
TRBJ2-4 TRBD1 13 TRBV7-9 . CASSRTGGDIQYF TGTGCCAGCAGTCGGACAGGGGGGGACATTCAGTACTTC
TRBJ1-2 TRBD1 13 TRBV6-5 . CASSWTGGYGYTF TGTGCCAGCAGTTGGACAGGGGGCTATGGCTACACCTTC
TRBJ1-4 . 15 TRBV5-1 few CASSLYGTTNEKLFF TGCGCCAGCAGCTTGTACGGGACAACTAATGAAAAACTGTTTTTT
TRBJ2-3 . 15 TRBV7-8 . CASSSGYSGTDTQYF TGTGCCAGCAGCTCAGGGTACTCGGGCACAGATACGCAGTATTTT
TRBJ2-1 . 11 TRBV15 . CATSSKLEQFF TGTGCCACCAGCAGTAAGCTGGAGCAGTTCTTC
TRBJ2-6 . 15 TRBV7-9 . CASEGGASGANVLTF TGTGCCAGCGAAGGAGGGGCGAGTGGGGCCAACGTCCTGACTTTC
TRBJ2-7 TRBD1 15 TRBV27 . CASSRTGQGYYEQYF TGTGCCAGCAGTAGGACGGGACAGGGGTACTACGAGCAGTACTTC
TRBJ2-7 TRBD2 13 TRBV7-9 . CASSLGLAGVQYF TGTGCCAGCAGCTTAGGACTAGCGGGAGTGCAGTACTTC
TRBJ2-1 TRBD1 14 TRBV25-1 . CASSDRGPYNEQFF TGTGCCAGCAGTGACAGGGGGCCCTACAATGAGCAGTTCTTC
TRBJ2-1 TRBD1 14 TRBV10-3 . CAISNRDREYEQFF TGTGCCATCAGTAACCGGGACAGGGAGTATGAGCAGTTCTTC
TRBJ1-1 . 15 TRBV5-6 . CASSLRLGADTEAFF TGTGCCAGCAGCTTGCGTCTAGGGGCAGACACTGAAGCTTTCTTT
TRBJ2-3 TRBD2 19 TRBV19 . CASSRRGTSGSSSTDTQYF TGTGCCAGTAGTCGGAGGGGGACTAGCGGGAGTTCTAGCACAGATACGCAGTATTTT
TRBJ1-1 . 13 TRBV2 once CASSASLNTEAFF TGTGCCAGCAGCGCGAGTTTGAACACTGAAGCTTTCTTT
TRBJ2-5 . 11 TRBV20-1 . CSARTEGTQYF TGCAGTGCTAGAACAGAGGGGACCCAGTACTTC
TRBJ1-6 TRBD1 13 TRBV30 . CAWSGQGNSPLHF TGTGCCTGGAGCGGACAGGGGAATTCACCCCTCCACTTT
TRBJ2-7 . 14 TRBV6-1 . CASSESGYSYEQYF TGTGCCAGCAGTGAGTCAGGGTACTCCTACGAGCAGTACTTC
TRBJ2-7 . 13 TRBV29-1 . CSAPGEQSDEQYF TGCAGCGCTCCGGGAGAACAGTCCGACGAGCAGTACTTC
TRBJ1-1 . 14 TRBV5-1 . CASRPGTKDTEAFF TGCGCCAGCAGGCCCGGGACAAAGGACACTGAAGCTTTCTTT
TRBJ1-1 . 14 TRBV28 . CASSLPREVTEAFF TGTGCCAGCAGTTTACCCAGGGAAGTCACTGAAGCTTTCTTT
TRBJ1-5 . 12 TRBV19 . CASSILNQPQHF TGTGCCAGTAGTATCCTGAATCAGCCCCAGCATTTT
TRBJ1-5 . 16 TRBV7-8 . CASSFRERSSNQPQHF TGTGCCAGCAGCTTTAGGGAGAGGAGTAGCAATCAGCCCCAGCATTTT
TRBJ2-7 . 12 TRBV27 . CASSPGSYEQYF TGTGCCAGCAGTCCGGGCTCCTACGAGCAGTACTTC
TRBJ1-2 . 12 TRBV29-1 . CSAQDRGYGYTF TGCAGCGCACAGGACCGAGGCTATGGCTACACCTTC
TRBJ2-7 . 13 TRBV4-3 . CASSHGRSYEQYF TGCGCCAGCAGCCATGGGCGCTCCTACGAGCAGTACTTC
TRBJ1-1 TRBD1 15 TRBV5-6 once CASSLDPGGITEAFF TGTGCCAGCAGCTTGGATCCAGGGGGCATAACTGAAGCTTTCTTT
TRBJ2-3 . 16 TRBV4-1 . CASSQETGPYPDTQYF TGCGCCAGCAGCCAAGAAACAGGGCCTTATCCAGATACGCAGTATTTT
TRBJ2-7 TRBD2 15 TRBV6-5 . CASSYLAGGSYEQYF TGTGCCAGCAGTTACCTAGCGGGAGGGTCCTACGAGCAGTACTTC
TRBJ1-5 . 16 TRBV21-1 . CASSKDGEHSNQPQHF TGTGCCAGCAGCAAAGATGGTGAACATAGCAATCAGCCCCAGCATTTT
TRBJ2-7 TRBD1 15 TRBV2 . CASSVDRASSYEQYF TGTGCCAGCAGTGTGGACAGGGCGAGCTCCTACGAGCAGTACTTC